These 2 T cell receptor beta chains share one sample of origin, sequenced in a study of tumor and adjacent non-tumor tissue in lung cancer. The template was RNA from unsorted bulk tissue. TCRbeta libraries were built with three rounds of nested PCR, modified from ARM-PCR. One entry per CDR3 protein, called by TCRdb with MiXCR from the multiplex PCR reads. The table includes 200,000 to 250,000 distinct CDR3 sequences, 60% to 85% detected once. Sequenced: lung tumor tissue. Receptor source: a man aged 60 to 69 with non-small cell lung cancer.

In regard to this clonotype: This sequence may be a read error, since a much larger clone differs from it by one base. This chain's CDR3 is CSARGTGEYNDQFF. CDR3 bases: TGCAGTGCTAGAGGGACAGGGGAATACAATGATCAGTTCTTC. The gene calls are TRBV20-1 and TRBJ2-1; TRBD1 aligns across 9 bases. This CDR3 spans 14 amino acids. Germline V gene data show CDR1 as DFQATT and CDR2 as SNEGSKA (reference sequence).

To note about this clonotype: Sequence at one end of the junction differs from germline and may be a read error. V and J are TRBV11-2 and TRBJ2-3; TRBD2 is a possible D gene (5 bases). The CDR3 covers 16 residues. Germline V gene sequence: CDR1 SGHAT, CDR2 FQNNGV. In nucleotides, the CDR3 is TGTGCCTGCAGTTTAGGCGTGCGTTCTAGCACAGATACACAGTATTTT. Its protein product is CACSLGVRSSTDTQYF.